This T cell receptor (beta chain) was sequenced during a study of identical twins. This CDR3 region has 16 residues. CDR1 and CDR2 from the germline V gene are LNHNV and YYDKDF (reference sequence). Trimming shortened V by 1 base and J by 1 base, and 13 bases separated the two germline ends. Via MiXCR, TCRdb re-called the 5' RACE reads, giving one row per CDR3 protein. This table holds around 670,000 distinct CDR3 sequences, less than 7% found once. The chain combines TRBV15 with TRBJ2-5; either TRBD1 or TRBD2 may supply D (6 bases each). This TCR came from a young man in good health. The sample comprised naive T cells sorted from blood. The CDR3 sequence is CATSRGGAGTQETQYF. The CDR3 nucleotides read TGTGCCACCAGCAGAGGGGGGGCAGGGACCCAAGAGACCCAGTACTTC.